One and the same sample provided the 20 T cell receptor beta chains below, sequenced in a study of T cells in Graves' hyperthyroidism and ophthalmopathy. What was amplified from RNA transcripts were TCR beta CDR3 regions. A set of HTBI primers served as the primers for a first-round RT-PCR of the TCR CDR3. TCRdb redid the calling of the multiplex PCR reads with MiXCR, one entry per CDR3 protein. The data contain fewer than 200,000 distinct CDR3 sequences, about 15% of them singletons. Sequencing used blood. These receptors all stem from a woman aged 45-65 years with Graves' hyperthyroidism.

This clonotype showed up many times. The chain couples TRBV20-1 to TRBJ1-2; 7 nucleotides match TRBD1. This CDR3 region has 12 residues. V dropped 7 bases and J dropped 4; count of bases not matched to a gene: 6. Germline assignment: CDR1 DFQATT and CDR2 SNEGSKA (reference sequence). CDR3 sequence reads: CSVTGQSYGYTF. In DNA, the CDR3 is TGCAGTGTTACGGGACAGAGCTATGGCTACACCTTC.

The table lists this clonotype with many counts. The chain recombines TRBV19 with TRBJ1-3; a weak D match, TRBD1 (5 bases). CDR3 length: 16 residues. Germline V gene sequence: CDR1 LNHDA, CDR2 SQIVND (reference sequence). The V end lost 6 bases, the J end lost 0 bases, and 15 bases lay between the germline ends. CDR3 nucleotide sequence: TGTGCCAGTAGGGAGGGAGGGACCGTCTCTGGAAACACCATATATTTT. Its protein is CASREGGTVSGNTIYF.

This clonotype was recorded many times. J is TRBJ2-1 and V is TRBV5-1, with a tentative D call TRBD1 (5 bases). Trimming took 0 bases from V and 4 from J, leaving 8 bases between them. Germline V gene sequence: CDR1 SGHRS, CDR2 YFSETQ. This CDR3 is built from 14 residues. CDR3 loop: CASSLGRVYNEQFF. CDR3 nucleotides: TGCGCCAGCAGCTTGGGCAGGGTGTACAATGAGCAGTTCTTC.

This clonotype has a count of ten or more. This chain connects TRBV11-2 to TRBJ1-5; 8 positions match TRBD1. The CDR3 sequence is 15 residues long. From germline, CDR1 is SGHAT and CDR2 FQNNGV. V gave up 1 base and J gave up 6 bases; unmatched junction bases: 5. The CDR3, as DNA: TGTGCCAGCAGCTTAGCCGGACAGGGTGGTCAGCCCCAGCATTTT. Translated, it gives CASSLAGQGGQPQHF.

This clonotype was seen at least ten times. The CDR3 coding sequence is TGCAGTGCCAAGGGGTTGGGGTACAATGAGCAGTTCTTC. This sequence encodes CSAKGLGYNEQFF. The chain combines TRBV20-1 with TRBJ2-1; weak D call: TRBD1 (5 bases). The germline V gene has CDR1 DFQATT and CDR2 SNEGSKA (reference sequence). This CDR3 region has 13 residues. Trimming took 6 bases from V and 4 from J, leaving 13 bases between them.

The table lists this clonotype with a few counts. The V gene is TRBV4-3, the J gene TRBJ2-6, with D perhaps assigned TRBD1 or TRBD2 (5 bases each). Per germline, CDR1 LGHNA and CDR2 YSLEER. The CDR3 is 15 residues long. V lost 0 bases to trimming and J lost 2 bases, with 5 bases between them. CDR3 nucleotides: TGCGCCAGCAGCCAAGAGGGGGCTGGGGCCAACGTCCTGACTTTC. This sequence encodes CASSQEGAGANVLTF.

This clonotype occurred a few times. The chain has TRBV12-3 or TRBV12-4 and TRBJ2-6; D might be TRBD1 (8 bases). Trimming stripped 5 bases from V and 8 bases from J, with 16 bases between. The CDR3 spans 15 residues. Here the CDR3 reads CASSQDREGTNVLTF. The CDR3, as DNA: TGTGCCAGCAGTCAGGACAGGGAGGGGACCAACGTCCTGACTTTC.

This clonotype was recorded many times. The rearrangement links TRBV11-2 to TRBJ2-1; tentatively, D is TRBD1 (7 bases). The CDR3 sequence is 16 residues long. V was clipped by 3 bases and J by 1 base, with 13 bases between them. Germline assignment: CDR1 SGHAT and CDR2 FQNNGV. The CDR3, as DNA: TGTGCCAGCAGCTTGGGCAGGGGGGTTTCCTACAATGAGCAGTTCTTC. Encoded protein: CASSLGRGVSYNEQFF.

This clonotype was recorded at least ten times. The CDR3 DNA sequence: TGTGCCAGCAGCCCACAGGGAGCTGGGTCACCCCTCCACTTT. Translating it yields CASSPQGAGSPLHF. V is TRBV7-9 and J is TRBJ1-6; possibly TRBD1 for D (6 bases). Germline V gene lookup returns CDR1 SEHNR and CDR2 FQNEAQ (reference sequence). The CDR3 contains 14 residues. The germline V and J ends were trimmed by 5 bases and 10 bases, with 15 bases remaining between them.

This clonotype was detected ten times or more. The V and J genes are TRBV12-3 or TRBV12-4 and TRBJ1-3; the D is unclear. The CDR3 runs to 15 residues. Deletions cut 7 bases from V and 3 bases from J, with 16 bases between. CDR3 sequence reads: CASIGPTKDGNTIYF. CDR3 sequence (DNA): TGTGCCAGCATCGGTCCCACTAAGGATGGAAACACCATATATTTT.

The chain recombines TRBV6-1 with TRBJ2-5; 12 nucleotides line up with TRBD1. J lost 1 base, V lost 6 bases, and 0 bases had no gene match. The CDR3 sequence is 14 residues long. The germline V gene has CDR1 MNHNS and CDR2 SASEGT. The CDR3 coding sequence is TGTGCCAGCAGGGGACAGGGGGCCCAAGAGACCCAGTACTTC. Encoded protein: CASRGQGAQETQYF.

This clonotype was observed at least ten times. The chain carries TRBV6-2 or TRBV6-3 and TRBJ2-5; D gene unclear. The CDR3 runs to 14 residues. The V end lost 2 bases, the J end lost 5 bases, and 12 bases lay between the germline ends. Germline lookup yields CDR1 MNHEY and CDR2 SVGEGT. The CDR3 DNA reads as TGTGCCAGCAGTTACGCTTGGGGTGCGGAGACCCAGTACTTC. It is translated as CASSYAWGAETQYF.

The CDR3 DNA reads as TGTGCCAGCTCACCAAGGACAGGGTCCCACGAGCAGTACTTC. Amino acids: CASSPRTGSHEQYF. The chain joins TRBV18 to TRBJ2-7; 8 bases are a match to TRBD1. Losses at the gene ends were 2 bases for V and 5 bases for J; bases not matched to a gene: 5. There are 14 residues in the CDR3. The germline V gene has CDR1 KGHSH and CDR2 LQKENI.

In nucleotides, the CDR3 is TGTGCCAGCAGCCCCGGTGGAGGGGTAATCCGAGAGACCCAGTACTTC. It specifies CASSPGGGVIRETQYF. The V gene is TRBV5-8, the J gene TRBJ2-5; tentatively, D is TRBD2 (6 bases). Germline V gene lookup returns CDR1 SGHTS and CDR2 YDEGEE. V was cut by 4 bases and J by 4 bases, with 20 bases left in between. The CDR3 spans 16 residues.

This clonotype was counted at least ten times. CDR3 coding DNA: TGTGCCAGCAGTTCCTGGACAGGGGGCTTGAACACTGAAGCTTTCTTT. This gives the protein CASSSWTGGLNTEAFF. The chain carries TRBV6-1 and TRBJ1-1; 11 nucleotides line up with TRBD1. CDR3 length: 16 amino acids. Germline CDR1 reads MNHNS; CDR2 reads SASEGT. With V trimmed by 5 bases and J by 0 bases, 5 bases remained unmatched.

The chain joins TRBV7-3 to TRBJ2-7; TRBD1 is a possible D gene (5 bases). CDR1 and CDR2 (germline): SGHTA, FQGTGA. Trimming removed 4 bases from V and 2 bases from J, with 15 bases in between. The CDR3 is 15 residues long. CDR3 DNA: TGTGCCAGCAGCTGGACGGGCCTGGACACCTACGAGCAGTACTTC. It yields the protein CASSWTGLDTYEQYF.

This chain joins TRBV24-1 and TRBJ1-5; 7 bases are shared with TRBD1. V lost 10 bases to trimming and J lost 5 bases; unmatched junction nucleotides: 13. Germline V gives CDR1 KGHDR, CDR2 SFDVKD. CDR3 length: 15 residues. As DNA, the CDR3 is TGTGCCACTCAGTCACTTGGGCAGGGGGATCAGCCCCAGCATTTT. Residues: CATQSLGQGDQPQHF.

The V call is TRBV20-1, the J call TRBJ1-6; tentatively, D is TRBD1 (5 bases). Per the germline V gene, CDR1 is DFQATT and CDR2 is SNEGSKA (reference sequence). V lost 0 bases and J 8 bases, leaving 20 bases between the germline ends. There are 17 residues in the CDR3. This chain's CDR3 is CSARDGYSASRDSPLHF. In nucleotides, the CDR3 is TGCAGTGCTAGAGACGGCTATTCAGCCAGCAGGGATTCACCCCTCCACTTT.

CDR3 amino acids: CASSVRRSGANVLTF. Here the CDR3 DNA reads TGTGCCAGCAGTGTCCGGCGCTCTGGGGCCAACGTCCTGACTTTC. The chain employs TRBV6-4 and TRBJ2-6; D not resolved. The CDR3 extends over 15 amino acids. Germline values: CDR1 MRHNA, CDR2 SNTAGT. The germline V and J ends were trimmed by 4 bases and 0 bases, with 7 bases remaining between them.

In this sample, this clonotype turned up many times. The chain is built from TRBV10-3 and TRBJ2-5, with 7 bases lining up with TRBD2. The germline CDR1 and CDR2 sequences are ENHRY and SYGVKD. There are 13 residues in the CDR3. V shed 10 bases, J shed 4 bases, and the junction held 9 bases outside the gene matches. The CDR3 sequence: CATQRGDRETQYF. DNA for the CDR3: TGTGCCACGCAACGGGGGGATCGAGAGACCCAGTACTTC.